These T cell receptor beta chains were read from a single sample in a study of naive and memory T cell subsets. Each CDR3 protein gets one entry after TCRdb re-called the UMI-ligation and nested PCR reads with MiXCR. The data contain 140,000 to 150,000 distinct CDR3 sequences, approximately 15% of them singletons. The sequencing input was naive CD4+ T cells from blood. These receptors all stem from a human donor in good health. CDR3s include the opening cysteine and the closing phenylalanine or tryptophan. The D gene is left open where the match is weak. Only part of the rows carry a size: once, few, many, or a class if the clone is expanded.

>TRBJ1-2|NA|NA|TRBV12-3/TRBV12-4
CASSLHTNYGYTF
TGTGCCAGCAGTTTACACACGAACTATGGCTACACCTTC
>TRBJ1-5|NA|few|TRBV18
CASSPPHSGGPQHF
TGTGCCAGCTCACCACCGCACAGTGGCGGGCCCCAGCATTTT
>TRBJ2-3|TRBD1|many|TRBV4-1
CASRNGQGLSTDTQYF
TGCGCCAGCAGGAACGGACAGGGACTCAGCACAGATACGCAGTATTTT
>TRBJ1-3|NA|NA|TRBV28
CASSPRSDERGGNTIYF
TGTGCCAGCAGTCCCAGATCGGATGAAAGAGGAGGAAACACCATATATTTT
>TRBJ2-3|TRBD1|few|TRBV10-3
CASQGAGTGDTQYF
TGTGCCAGTCAGGGGGCAGGTACGGGAGATACGCAGTATTTT
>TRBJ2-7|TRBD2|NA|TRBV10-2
CASSGGGRNEWRQYF
TGCGCCAGCAGTGGGGGGGGACGGAATGAATGGCGGCAGTACTTC
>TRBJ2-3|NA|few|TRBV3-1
CASSQLPSTDTQYF
TGTGCCAGCAGCCAACTACCTAGCACAGATACGCAGTATTTT
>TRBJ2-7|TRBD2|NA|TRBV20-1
CSARGLAGPYEQYF
TGCAGTGCTAGGGGACTAGCGGGCCCCTACGAGCAGTACTTC
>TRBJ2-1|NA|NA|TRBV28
CASSFPGGSPGNEQFF
TGTGCCAGCAGTTTCCCCGGGGGCTCTCCGGGGAATGAGCAGTTCTTC
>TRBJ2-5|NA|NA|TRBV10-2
CASRDPSETQYF
TGCGCCAGTCGGGACCCCTCGGAGACCCAGTACTTC
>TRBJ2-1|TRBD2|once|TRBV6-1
CASKGVLAGRSYNEQFF
TGTGCCAGCAAGGGGGTACTAGCGGGTCGTAGTTACAATGAGCAGTTCTTC
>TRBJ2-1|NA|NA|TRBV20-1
CSARGGETNEQFF
TGCAGTGCTAGAGGGGGTGAAACCAATGAGCAGTTCTTC
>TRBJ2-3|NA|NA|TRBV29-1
CSVDMADTQYF
TGCAGCGTTGATATGGCAGATACGCAGTATTTT
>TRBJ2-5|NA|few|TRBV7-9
CASSDTESVKTQYF
TGTGCCAGCAGCGACACGGAATCGGTAAAGACCCAGTACTTC
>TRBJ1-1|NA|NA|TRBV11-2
CASSSHPLGNTEAFF
TGTGCCAGCAGCTCCCATCCCTTGGGGAACACTGAAGCTTTCTTT
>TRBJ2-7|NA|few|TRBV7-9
CASSPRGRQVGYEQYF
TGTGCCAGCAGCCCCCGGGGGAGACAGGTGGGCTACGAGCAGTACTTC
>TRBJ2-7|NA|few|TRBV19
CASTYEQYF
TGTGCCAGTACATACGAGCAGTACTTC
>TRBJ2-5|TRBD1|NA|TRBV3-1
CASSQEGTVSKETQYF
TGTGCCAGCAGCCAAGAGGGGACAGTTAGCAAAGAGACCCAGTACTTC
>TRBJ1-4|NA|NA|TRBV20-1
CSARDSRGANEKLFF
TGCAGTGCTAGAGATAGTAGGGGTGCTAATGAAAAACTGTTTTTT
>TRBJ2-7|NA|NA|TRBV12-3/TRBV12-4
CASSHVSEGVYEQYF
TGTGCCAGCAGTCATGTTTCTGAGGGAGTCTACGAGCAGTACTTC
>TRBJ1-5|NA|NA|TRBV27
CASSSGYMSNQPQHF
TGTGCCAGCAGTTCAGGGTATATGAGCAATCAGCCCCAGCATTTT
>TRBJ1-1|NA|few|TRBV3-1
CASSPREGTEAFF
TGTGCCAGCAGCCCTAGGGAGGGGACTGAAGCTTTCTTT
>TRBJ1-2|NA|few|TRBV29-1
CSVEEYTF
TGCAGCGTTGAGGAATACACCTTC
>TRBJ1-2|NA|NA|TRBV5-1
CASSLGGRTANYGYTF
TGCGCCAGCAGCTTGGGAGGGCGGACGGCGAACTATGGCTACACCTTC
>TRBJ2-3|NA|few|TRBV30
CAWRDSADTQYF
TGTGCCTGGAGGGACTCGGCAGATACGCAGTATTTT
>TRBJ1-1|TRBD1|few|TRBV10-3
CAISTGQGNEAFF
TGTGCCATCAGTACGGGACAGGGGAATGAAGCTTTCTTT
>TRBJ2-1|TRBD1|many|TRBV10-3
CAISEPQGAGVDNEQFF
TGTGCCATCAGTGAGCCACAGGGGGCAGGAGTAGACAATGAGCAGTTCTTC
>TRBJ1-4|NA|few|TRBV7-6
CASSLNSGLRKKLFF
TGTGCCAGCAGCTTAAATTCAGGGCTCAGGAAAAAACTGTTTTTT
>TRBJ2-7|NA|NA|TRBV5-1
CASSLVEAGYSYEQYF
TGCGCCAGCAGCTTGGTCGAAGCGGGTTACTCCTACGAGCAGTACTTC
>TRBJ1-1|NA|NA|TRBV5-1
CASTPIEGPNTEAFF
TGCGCCTCCACCCCAATTGAGGGACCGAACACTGAAGCTTTCTTT